Each of the 2 T cell receptor beta chains below was sequenced from the same sample in a study of human T cells and chemical hapten exposure (dated by TCRdb to the early 2020s). The time point label corresponds to: patch test 1, 2 weeks after DPC sensitization. What this sample's treatment or condition label stands for: therapeutic diphenylcyclopropenone sensitization with weekly scalp DPC. The library came from RACE. Instrument on record: NextSeq 500. TCRdb cleaned the public reads at Q25 with fastp, built clones with MiXCR and kept in-frame beta chains. Rows are combined by CDR3 protein, so each entry shows the most common genes and DNA. This sample comprises tens of thousands of distinct CDR3 sequences, 10% of them detected only once. The ten largest account for 1.4% of the sample. This specimen consisted of whole blood, obtained in connection with sensitization to the hapten diphenylcyclopropenone (DPC). The receptors were gathered from a woman aged 45-65 years with alopecia areata. Some clones in this sample may be carry-over from other donors' samples.

Ten or more counts support this clonotype. The chain carries TRBV10-2 and TRBJ1-2; no definite D call. CDR1 and CDR2 from the germline V gene are WSHSY and SAAADI. The CDR3 covers 13 residues. V was pared by 0 bases and J by 8 bases, with 10 bases between. This chain's CDR3 is CASSESQVGGYTF. In nucleotides, the CDR3 is TGCGCCAGCAGTGAGTCGCAAGTCGGGGGCTACACCTTC.

This clonotype was counted between two and nine times. V usage is TRBV12-3 or TRBV12-4 and J usage is TRBJ2-1, with no clear D. The length of the CDR3 is 13 residues. Between the trimmed V and J ends, which lost 3 bases and 5 bases, there was a span of 8 bases. The DNA for the CDR3 is TGTGCCAGCAGTTTTCCCGGTAACAATGAGCAGTTCTTC. Encoded protein: CASSFPGNNEQFF.